Listed here are 27 T cell receptor beta chains from one sample, sequenced in a study of blood T cell repertoires in COVID-19 (dated by TCRdb to the early 2020s). Library method: the immunoSEQ multiplex PCR assay. TCRdb retrieved this table from immuneACCESS and kept in-frame rearrangements only. Not all clones are present; in checked studies, unresolved V genes account for under half, and no reason is known for the remainder. This sample gives 200,000 to 250,000 clones in total; around 89% of them show up just once. Jointly, the top ten make up 2.6% of the sample. The source material was PBMCs or T cells enriched from blood (not recorded which). The receptors stem from a woman aged 30 to 39 who had recovered from COVID-19.

The chain joins TRBV13 to TRBJ2-5; the match to TRBD2 covers 8 bases. V lost 3 bases to trimming and J lost 2 bases; unmatched junction nucleotides: 14. The germline CDR1 and CDR2 sequences are PRHDT and FYEKMQ (reference sequence). CDR3 length: 18 amino acids. The CDR3 nucleotides are TGTGCCAGCAGCTTGATGCGAAATAGCGGGGCGCGACAAGAGACCCAGTACTTC. Translated: CASSLMRNSGARQETQYF.

The rearrangement uses TRBV19 and TRBJ2-7; possibly TRBD2 for D (5 bases). Germline CDR1 reads LNHDA; CDR2 reads SQIVND (reference sequence). V lost 6 bases, J lost 0 bases, and 12 bases lay in between. There are 14 residues in the CDR3. CDR3 nucleotide sequence: TGTGCCAGTAGCACCTCTGGGAGCTCCTACGAGCAGTACTTC. Its translation is CASSTSGSSYEQYF.

V gene TRBV10-2 combines with J gene TRBJ1-5; 7 bases align to TRBD1. Germline lookup yields CDR1 WSHSY and CDR2 SAAADI. The CDR3 covers 13 residues. V lost 3 bases to trimming and J lost 7 bases; unmatched junction nucleotides: 3. The DNA of the CDR3 is TGCGCCAGCAGTGAACAGGGGAGGCAGCCCCAGCATTTT. As protein: CASSEQGRQPQHF.

V gene TRBV19 combines with J gene TRBJ1-2; weak D call: TRBD1 (5 bases). V was clipped by 5 bases and J by 6 bases, with 13 bases between them. Germline CDR1 is LNHDA and CDR2 is SQIVND (reference sequence). The CDR3 spans 13 residues. CDR3 in DNA: TGTGCCAGTAGTCTTTCGGCGGGGGATGGCTACACCTTC. It encodes CASSLSAGDGYTF.

The chain links TRBV19 to TRBJ1-6, with TRBD1 identical over 7 bases. Germline trimming cut 4 bases from V and 6 bases from J; bases unmatched to any gene: 6. CDR1 is LNHDA and CDR2 is SQIVND in the germline V gene (reference sequence). The length of the CDR3 is 15 residues. The CDR3 spells CASSTNRGGNSPLHF. As DNA, the CDR3 is TGTGCCAGTAGTACCAACAGGGGAGGTAATTCACCCCTCCACTTT. Complete variable domain (other parts from reference TRBV19 and TRBJ1-6): DGGITQSPKYLFRKEGQNVTLSCEQNLNHDAMYWYRQDPGQGLRLIYYSQIVNDFQKGDIAEGYSVSREKKESFPLTVTSAQKNPTAFYLCASSTNRGGNSPLHFGNGTRLTVT.

The rearrangement joins TRBV5-1 to TRBJ2-5, with 10 bases that match TRBD2. Germline CDR1 SGHRS, CDR2 YFSETQ. The CDR3 extends over 15 amino acids. Trimming cost V 2 bases and J 0 bases; bases outside gene matches: 1. CDR3 loop: CASSLLAGNQETQYF. In nucleotides, the CDR3 is TGCGCCAGCAGCTTACTAGCGGGGAACCAAGAGACCCAGTACTTC. Combining the CDR3 with reference TRBV5-1 and TRBJ2-5 gives the whole variable domain KAGVTQTPRYLIKTRGQQVTLSCSPISGHRSVSWYQQTPGQGLQFLFEYFSETQRNKGNFPGRFSGRQFSNSRSEMNVSTLELGDSALYLCASSLLAGNQETQYFGPGTRLLVL.

The chain is built from TRBV11-3 and TRBJ2-1; maybe TRBD2 (6 bases). Trimming took 8 bases from V and 1 from J, leaving 12 bases between them. CDR1 and CDR2 (germline): SGHNT, YENEEA. CDR3 size: 14 residues. Here the CDR3 DNA reads TGTGCCAGCGAAGGGACTCCTTCCTACAATGAGCAGTTCTTC. Amino acids: CASEGTPSYNEQFF.

This chain joins TRBV6-1 and TRBJ1-5; 12 bases line up with TRBD1. CDR1 MNHNS and CDR2 SASEGT come from the germline V gene. This CDR3 has 17 amino acids. V gave up 3 bases and J gave up 1 base; unmatched junction bases: 4. The CDR3 here is CASSDRGTGGSNQPQHF. DNA of the CDR3: TGTGCCAGCAGTGACCGGGGGACAGGGGGCAGCAATCAGCCCCAGCATTTT.

The J gene is TRBJ2-7, the V gene TRBV4-1; 16 bases align to TRBD2. Trimming at V came to 0 bases and at J to 7 bases, leaving 9 bases not matched to a gene. The CDR3 is made up of 18 amino acids. CDR1 is MGHRA, CDR2 YSYEKL, per germline. CDR3 loop: CASSQDPGTSGGVYEQYF. Here the CDR3 DNA reads TGCGCCAGCAGCCAAGATCCCGGGACTAGCGGGGGGGTTTATGAGCAGTACTTC.

V gene TRBV7-6 combines with J gene TRBJ2-1; 10 bases are a match to TRBD1. The CDR3 has 16 residues. The junction had 10 bases not matched to a gene; V was cut back by 2 bases and J by 9 bases. The V gene's germline CDR1 is SGHVS and CDR2 FNYEAQ. CDR3 DNA: TGTGCCAGCAGCTTATCGGGACAGGGGTTGGGCGGTGAGCAGTTCTTC. Translation gives CASSLSGQGLGGEQFF.

The chain has TRBV5-1 and TRBJ2-5; the match to TRBD1 covers 7 bases. Germline V gene lookup returns CDR1 SGHRS and CDR2 YFSETQ. Trimming removed 0 bases from V and 5 bases from J; junction bases left unmatched: 7. The CDR3 runs 15 residues. The CDR3 sequence: CASSLARGTGETQYF. The DNA of the CDR3 is TGCGCCAGCAGCTTGGCCAGGGGGACGGGTGAGACCCAGTACTTC.

The chain carries TRBV7-9 and TRBJ1-2; tentatively, D is TRBD1 (6 bases). The V gene's germline CDR1 is SEHNR and CDR2 FQNEAQ (reference sequence). Trimming took 1 base from V and 4 from J, leaving 13 bases between them. The CDR3 loop spans 15 amino acids. CDR3: CASSLETAGAYGYTF. CDR3 in DNA: TGTGCCAGCAGCTTAGAAACCGCAGGGGCCTATGGCTACACCTTC.

The CDR3 nucleotides read TGTGCCAGCAGTTTATGGGGGCTCAACACAGATACGCAGTATTTT. Its protein product is CASSLWGLNTDTQYF. This sequence joins TRBV6-4 and TRBJ2-3; a possible D gene is TRBD1 (6 bases). The CDR3 totals 15 residues. Trimming left V 5 bases short and J 2 bases short, with 14 bases between. The germline gives CDR1 MRHNA, CDR2 SNTAGT.

The chain links TRBV9 to TRBJ2-4; the match to TRBD1 covers 7 bases. The germline gives CDR1 SGDLS, CDR2 YYNGEE. Trimming removed 4 bases from V and 5 bases from J; junction bases left unmatched: 9. The CDR3 runs to 15 residues. The chain's CDR3 is CASSRGQMVQNIQYF. The CDR3 nucleotides are TGTGCCAGCAGCAGGGGGCAGATGGTCCAAAACATTCAGTACTTC.

This clone was seen a few times. The chain couples TRBV7-3 to TRBJ2-2; D remains ambiguous. CDR1 SGHTA and CDR2 FQGTGA come from the germline V gene. Trimming left V 0 bases short and J 6 bases short, with 14 bases between. CDR3 length: 16 residues. Here the CDR3 reads CASSLTAQRIAGELFF. CDR3 DNA: TGTGCCAGCAGCTTAACAGCCCAGAGGATCGCCGGGGAGCTGTTTTTT.

This clone has only one observation. The chain joins TRBV19 to TRBJ2-5; TRBD1 aligns across 8 bases. Trimming at V came to 3 bases and at J to 2 bases, leaving 8 bases not matched to a gene. In germline, CDR1 is LNHDA, CDR2 SQIVND (reference sequence). The CDR3 runs to 16 residues. CDR3 sequence reads: CASSITWTGRQETQYF. The CDR3 bases are TGTGCCAGTAGTATTACTTGGACAGGGAGGCAAGAGACCCAGTACTTC.

The chain recombines TRBV11-2 with TRBJ2-7; D call uncertain. The V gene lost 2 bases and the J gene lost 2 bases, with 10 bases spanning the gap. This CDR3 spans 14 amino acids. The germline V gene has CDR1 SGHAT and CDR2 FQNNGV. CDR3 in DNA: TGTGCCAGCAGCTTAAGTTACTCCCCCTACGAGCAGTACTTC. Translated, it gives CASSLSYSPYEQYF.

The J gene is TRBJ2-2, the V gene TRBV13; 9 bases align to TRBD1. The CDR3 is 16 amino acids. The trim removed 4 bases at V and 7 bases at J, leaving 10 bases unmatched. Germline V CDR1 and CDR2: PRHDT, FYEKMQ (reference sequence). The CDR3 DNA reads TGTGCCAGCAGCTCCGGGACAGGGAGGAAAAACGGGGAGCTGTTTTTT. Translated: CASSSGTGRKNGELFF. Supplemented by reference TRBV13 and TRBJ2-2, the full variable domain reads AAGVIQSPRHLIKEKRETATLKCYPIPRHDTVYWYQQGPGQDPQFLISFYEKMQSDKGSIPDRFSAQQFSDYHSELNMSSLELGDSALYFCASSSGTGRKNGELFFGEGSRLTVL.

The chain has TRBV7-9 and TRBJ2-1, with 10 bases identical to TRBD1. Per germline, CDR1 SEHNR and CDR2 FQNEAQ (reference sequence). V was pared by 3 bases and J by 7 bases, with 6 bases of the junction left unmatched. This CDR3 spans 15 amino acids. The CDR3 loop reads CASSFVRDRGNEQFF. The CDR3 DNA sequence: TGTGCCAGCAGCTTCGTCAGGGACAGGGGTAATGAGCAGTTCTTC. Variable domain in full (rest from reference TRBV7-9 and TRBJ2-1): DTGVSQNPRHKITKRGQNVTFRCDPISEHNRLYWYRQTLGQGPEFLTYFQNEAQLEKSRLLSDRFSAERPKGSFSTLEIQRTEQGDSAMYLCASSFVRDRGNEQFFGPGTRLTVL.

The chain links TRBV10-3 to TRBJ1-2; tentatively, D is TRBD1 (5 bases). CDR1 is ENHRY, CDR2 SYGVKD, per germline. Trimming removed 0 bases from V and 2 bases from J, with 10 bases in between. The CDR3 is made up of 15 amino acids. The CDR3 spells CAISESEGKNYGYTF. CDR3 nucleotide sequence: TGTGCCATCAGTGAGTCGGAGGGGAAGAACTATGGCTACACCTTC.

The rearrangement joins TRBV5-5 to TRBJ2-5; 8 bases line up with TRBD1. CDR3 size: 15 residues. CDR1 SGHKS and CDR2 YYEKEE come from the germline V gene (reference sequence). V lost 4 bases and J lost 2; bases outside the gene matches: 7. The CDR3 sequence: CASSGTGPGQETQYF. DNA of the CDR3: TGTGCCAGCAGCGGGACAGGCCCGGGGCAAGAGACCCAGTACTTC.

The rearrangement joins TRBV7-9 to TRBJ1-2; D unclear. The germline V gene encodes CDR1 SEHNR and CDR2 FQNEAQ (reference sequence). The V and J ends lost 1 base and 4 bases respectively, with 13 bases between them. This CDR3 region has 15 residues. The CDR3 reads CASSLDFGGSYGYTF. The CDR3 DNA is TGTGCCAGCAGCTTAGACTTTGGAGGAAGCTATGGCTACACCTTC.

The chain employs TRBV3-1 (or the pseudogene TRBV3-2) and TRBJ1-5; the match to TRBD1 covers 8 bases. CDR1 is LGHDT, CDR2 YNNKEL, per germline (reference sequence). V lost 0 bases to trimming and J lost 3 bases; unmatched junction nucleotides: 13. The CDR3 has 19 residues. DNA for the CDR3: TGTGCCAGCAGCCAAGATCCTACCGATGACAGGGGCCCCAATCAGCCCCAGCATTTT. The encoded protein is CASSQDPTDDRGPNQPQHF.

In its sample, this clone was seen once. Distinct nucleotide sequences in the sample also encode this CDR3. The chain carries TRBV7-9 and TRBJ1-2; 8 positions agree with TRBD1. J lost 5 bases, V lost 5 bases, and 4 bases had no gene match. The CDR3 runs 13 residues. CDR1 and CDR2 (germline): SEHNR, FQNEAQ (reference sequence). The DNA for the CDR3 is TGTGCCAGCAGCGACAGGGGTGGATATGGCTACACCTTC. Translating gives CASSDRGGYGYTF.

The V and J genes are TRBV3-1 (or the pseudogene TRBV3-2) and TRBJ1-2; D ambiguous. CDR1 and CDR2 (germline): LGHDT, YNNKEL (reference sequence). V was pared by 1 base and J by 0 bases, with 9 bases between. There are 15 residues in the CDR3. CDR3 loop: CASSQASGSNYGYTF. CDR3 DNA sequence: TGTGCCAGCAGCCAAGCGTCGGGATCTAACTATGGCTACACCTTC.

This clone has just a few counts. The rearrangement links TRBV9 to TRBJ2-1; TRBD2 matches at 11 bases. Germline CDR1 is SGDLS and CDR2 is YYNGEE. The CDR3 is 16 amino acids. V lost 4 bases, J lost 3 bases, and 6 bases stayed unmatched. CDR3 protein: CASSPTSGRYYNEQFF. The CDR3 DNA is TGTGCCAGCAGCCCCACTAGCGGGAGATACTACAATGAGCAGTTCTTC.

This clone was seen only a few times. The chain has TRBV4-3 and TRBJ1-1, with 8 bases matching TRBD1. Germline-derived CDR1 and CDR2 are LGHNA and YSLEER. V trimming: 0 bases; J trimming: 8 bases; junction bases outside the gene matches: 2. The CDR3 length is 13 residues. The CDR3 nucleotides read TGCGCCAGCAGCCAAGACAGGGGGCTCGAAGCTTTCTTT. Its protein product is CASSQDRGLEAFF.